A selection of T cell receptor beta chains follows, all from one sample in a study of blood T cell repertoires in COVID-19. TCRdb's table, derived via immunoSEQ multiplex PCR, lists solely in-frame clones and lacks some. The table has tens of thousands of clones, roughly 89% seen once; the top ten hold roughly 8.3%. Sequencing input: peripheral blood. The receptors were gathered from a human donor with active COVID-19. The donor label of this sample is uncertain. CDR3s include the opening cysteine and the closing phenylalanine or tryptophan. The order of the fields is V gene, J gene, D gene, clone size, CDR3 protein, CDR3 DNA. D genes are given only for firm matches. For some rows the clone size is stated as once, few or many, or as a class when expanded; others skip it.

v_gene: TRBV7-2
j_gene: TRBJ2-5
d_gene: TRBD2
abundance: .
CDR3aa: CASSLSGRAEETQYF
CDR3nt: TGTGCCAGCAGCCTTAGCGGGAGGGCCGAAGAGACCCAGTACTTC

v_gene: TRBV4-1
j_gene: TRBJ1-5
d_gene: .
abundance: .
CDR3aa: CASSQDFAADNSNQPQHF
CDR3nt: TGCGCCAGCAGCCAAGACTTCGCGGCGGATAATAGCAATCAGCCCCAGCATTTT

v_gene: TRBV5-4
j_gene: TRBJ2-1
d_gene: TRBD2
abundance: .
CDR3aa: CASSSSGSNEQFF
CDR3nt: TGTGCCAGCAGCTCTAGCGGGAGTAATGAGCAGTTCTTC

v_gene: TRBV5-6
j_gene: TRBJ2-1
d_gene: .
abundance: .
CDR3aa: CASSGRAGREQFF
CDR3nt: TGTGCCAGCAGCGGTCGCGCGGGGAGGGAGCAGTTCTTC

v_gene: TRBV27
j_gene: TRBJ2-2
d_gene: .
abundance: .
CDR3aa: CASMREKGAGELFF
CDR3nt: TGTGCCTCGATGCGGGAGAAGGGGGCCGGGGAGCTGTTTTTT

v_gene: TRBV19
j_gene: TRBJ2-3
d_gene: .
abundance: .
CDR3aa: CASSVAHSEGADTQYF
CDR3nt: TGTGCCAGTAGTGTAGCCCACAGTGAGGGAGCAGATACGCAGTATTTT

v_gene: TRBV7-6
j_gene: TRBJ2-3
d_gene: .
abundance: .
CDR3aa: CASSLPDITGMDTQYF
CDR3nt: TGTGCCAGCAGCCTCCCGGACATTACGGGCATGGATACGCAGTATTTT

v_gene: TRBV4-3
j_gene: TRBJ2-7
d_gene: TRBD2
abundance: .
CDR3aa: CASSQGLAGEREQYF
CDR3nt: TGCGCCAGCAGCCAAGGACTAGCGGGAGAACGCGAGCAGTACTTC

v_gene: TRBV5-4
j_gene: TRBJ2-7
d_gene: .
abundance: .
CDR3aa: CASSLGAVQGEQYF
CDR3nt: TGTGCCAGCAGCTTGGGGGCAGTACAAGGCGAGCAGTACTTC

v_gene: TRBV4-1
j_gene: TRBJ2-2
d_gene: TRBD2
abundance: .
CDR3aa: CASSQSGRTGELFF
CDR3nt: TGCGCCAGCAGCCAAAGCGGGAGGACCGGGGAGCTGTTTTTT

v_gene: TRBV2
j_gene: TRBJ2-5
d_gene: .
abundance: .
CDR3aa: CASSERDFQETQYF
CDR3nt: TGTGCCAGCAGTGAACGGGATTTCCAAGAGACCCAGTACTTC

v_gene: TRBV6-5
j_gene: TRBJ2-7
d_gene: TRBD1
abundance: .
CDR3aa: CASSSGTVAHEQYF
CDR3nt: TGTGCCAGCAGTTCTGGGACAGTCGCTCACGAGCAGTACTTC

v_gene: TRBV18
j_gene: TRBJ2-7
d_gene: .
abundance: .
CDR3aa: CASSRGQGGHEQYF
CDR3nt: TGTGCCAGCTCACGCGGACAGGGAGGGCACGAGCAGTACTTC

v_gene: TRBV10-2
j_gene: TRBJ1-6
d_gene: .
abundance: .
CDR3aa: CASSDRSYNSPLHF
CDR3nt: TGCGCCAGCAGTGATCGGTCCTATAATTCACCCCTCCACTTT

v_gene: TRBV15
j_gene: TRBJ1-1
d_gene: TRBD1
abundance: once
CDR3aa: CATSRRQGAGTEAFF
CDR3nt: TGTGCCACCAGCAGACGACAGGGGGCGGGCACTGAAGCTTTCTTT

v_gene: TRBV2
j_gene: TRBJ2-2
d_gene: TRBD1
abundance: few
CDR3aa: CASNPQGASGELFF
CDR3nt: TGTGCCAGCAACCCCCAGGGGGCTTCCGGGGAGCTGTTTTTT

v_gene: TRBV28
j_gene: TRBJ1-2
d_gene: .
abundance: .
CDR3aa: CASGPMTVGYTF
CDR3nt: TGTGCCAGCGGCCCCATGACAGTTGGCTACACCTTC

v_gene: TRBV28
j_gene: TRBJ2-7
d_gene: .
abundance: .
CDR3aa: CASRDGAYEQYF
CDR3nt: TGTGCCAGCAGAGACGGAGCCTACGAGCAGTACTTC

v_gene: TRBV19
j_gene: TRBJ2-1
d_gene: .
abundance: .
CDR3aa: CASSIGVNEQFF
CDR3nt: TGTGCCAGTAGTATAGGAGTAAATGAGCAGTTCTTC

v_gene: TRBV19
j_gene: TRBJ1-4
d_gene: TRBD1
abundance: .
CDR3aa: CASSPGTATNEKLFF
CDR3nt: TGTGCCAGTAGTCCAGGGACAGCAACTAATGAAAAACTGTTTTTT

v_gene: TRBV7-9
j_gene: TRBJ2-2
d_gene: .
abundance: .
CDR3aa: CASSALRVVHTGELFF
CDR3nt: TGTGCCAGCAGCGCTCTCCGCGTAGTGCACACCGGGGAGCTGTTTTTT

v_gene: TRBV7-9
j_gene: TRBJ2-1
d_gene: .
abundance: .
CDR3aa: CASIETPTYNEQFF
CDR3nt: TGTGCCAGCATCGAGACACCAACATACAATGAGCAGTTCTTC

v_gene: TRBV14
j_gene: TRBJ2-1
d_gene: .
abundance: .
CDR3aa: CASSQVRGWQFF
CDR3nt: TGTGCCAGCAGCCAAGTTAGAGGATGGCAGTTCTTC

v_gene: TRBV7-2
j_gene: TRBJ1-6
d_gene: TRBD1
abundance: .
CDR3aa: CASSDQGGKDSPLHF
CDR3nt: TGTGCCAGCAGCGATCAGGGGGGAAAGGATTCACCCCTCCACTTT

v_gene: TRBV10-3
j_gene: TRBJ2-5
d_gene: .
abundance: .
CDR3aa: CAISGRAQETQYF
CDR3nt: TGTGCCATCAGTGGGAGGGCCCAAGAGACCCAGTACTTC

v_gene: TRBV4-1
j_gene: TRBJ1-5
d_gene: TRBD1
abundance: once
CDR3aa: CASSPDRVSVQPQHF
CDR3nt: TGCGCCAGCAGCCCGGACAGGGTATCAGTTCAGCCCCAGCATTTT

v_gene: TRBV9
j_gene: TRBJ2-7
d_gene: .
abundance: .
CDR3aa: CASSVKTGTYEQYF
CDR3nt: TGTGCCAGCAGCGTGAAGACAGGAACCTACGAGCAGTACTTC

v_gene: TRBV18
j_gene: TRBJ1-1
d_gene: TRBD1
abundance: once
CDR3aa: CASSPRDRVTEAFF
CDR3nt: TGTGCCAGCTCACCGAGGGACAGGGTAACTGAAGCTTTCTTT

v_gene: TRBV6-5
j_gene: TRBJ2-5
d_gene: TRBD1
abundance: .
CDR3aa: CASRPGTVDWETQYF
CDR3nt: TGTGCCAGCAGACCCGGGACAGTTGATTGGGAGACCCAGTACTTC

v_gene: TRBV14
j_gene: TRBJ2-6
d_gene: .
abundance: .
CDR3aa: CASSQSGLPDNVLTF
CDR3nt: TGTGCCAGCAGCCAAAGCGGACTCCCCGACAACGTCCTGACTTTC

v_gene: TRBV14
j_gene: TRBJ2-1
d_gene: .
abundance: .
CDR3aa: CASSQASLDRFF
CDR3nt: TGTGCCAGCAGCCAAGCTTCCCTAGATCGGTTCTTC

v_gene: TRBV2
j_gene: TRBJ2-1
d_gene: .
abundance: .
CDR3aa: CASTVSVGAYNEQFF
CDR3nt: TGTGCCAGCACTGTTTCGGTCGGGGCCTACAATGAGCAGTTCTTC

v_gene: TRBV28
j_gene: TRBJ2-5
d_gene: TRBD1
abundance: .
CDR3aa: CASSAWTGGEETQYF
CDR3nt: TGTGCCAGCAGTGCTTGGACAGGGGGTGAGGAGACCCAGTACTTC

v_gene: TRBV29-1
j_gene: TRBJ1-4
d_gene: TRBD1
abundance: .
CDR3aa: CSVDGTGEKLFF
CDR3nt: TGCAGCGTTGATGGGACAGGGGAAAAACTGTTTTTT

v_gene: TRBV27
j_gene: TRBJ2-2
d_gene: .
abundance: .
CDR3aa: CASRLLSGTGELFF
CDR3nt: TGTGCCAGCAGGTTACTTTCGGGCACCGGGGAGCTGTTTTTT

v_gene: TRBV6-5
j_gene: TRBJ1-5
d_gene: .
abundance: .
CDR3aa: CASSGQHYSNQPQHF
CDR3nt: TGTGCCAGCAGCGGACAGCATTATAGCAATCAGCCCCAGCATTTT

v_gene: TRBV6-5
j_gene: TRBJ2-7
d_gene: TRBD1
abundance: once
CDR3aa: CASSGTGFDEQYF
CDR3nt: TGTGCCAGCAGCGGGACAGGTTTTGACGAGCAGTACTTC

v_gene: TRBV11-3
j_gene: TRBJ1-2
d_gene: TRBD1
abundance: .
CDR3aa: CASSSRGQPSGGYTF
CDR3nt: TGTGCCAGCAGCTCCCGGGGACAGCCAAGTGGGGGCTACACCTTC

v_gene: TRBV27
j_gene: TRBJ2-7
d_gene: .
abundance: .
CDR3aa: CASSRGVTILSEQYF
CDR3nt: TGTGCCAGCAGCCGGGGTGTGACGATACTTTCCGAGCAGTACTTC

v_gene: TRBV6-6
j_gene: TRBJ2-4
d_gene: .
abundance: .
CDR3aa: CASSRQRGLAKNIQYF
CDR3nt: TGTGCCAGCAGCAGACAGCGTGGTTTGGCCAAAAACATTCAGTACTTC

v_gene: TRBV7-6
j_gene: TRBJ2-7
d_gene: TRBD2
abundance: .
CDR3aa: CASSLGLADGYEQYF
CDR3nt: TGTGCCAGCAGCTTAGGGCTAGCGGACGGGTACGAGCAGTACTTC

v_gene: TRBV27
j_gene: TRBJ2-1
d_gene: TRBD1
abundance: .
CDR3aa: CASRRTGGWDEQFF
CDR3nt: TGTGCCAGCAGAAGGACAGGGGGCTGGGATGAGCAGTTCTTC

v_gene: TRBV27
j_gene: TRBJ2-1
d_gene: TRBD2
abundance: .
CDR3aa: CASSYMGLAGGFNEQFF
CDR3nt: TGTGCCAGCAGCTACATGGGACTAGCGGGAGGGTTTAATGAGCAGTTCTTC

v_gene: TRBV6-4
j_gene: TRBJ2-6
d_gene: TRBD1
abundance: .
CDR3aa: CASTLYRGNGANVLTF
CDR3nt: TGTGCCAGCACTCTCTACAGGGGGAACGGGGCCAACGTCCTGACTTTC

v_gene: TRBV24-1
j_gene: TRBJ2-7
d_gene: .
abundance: .
CDR3aa: CATKATMYEQYF
CDR3nt: TGTGCCACCAAGGCTACTATGTACGAGCAGTACTTC

v_gene: TRBV19
j_gene: TRBJ2-5
d_gene: TRBD2
abundance: .
CDR3aa: CASSIGIGYLASGEEETQYF
CDR3nt: TGTGCCAGTAGTATAGGCATCGGGTATCTGGCTAGCGGAGAGGAAGAGACCCAGTACTTC

v_gene: TRBV10-3
j_gene: TRBJ2-3
d_gene: TRBD2
abundance: .
CDR3aa: CAISGSLLAGGTDTQYF
CDR3nt: TGTGCCATCAGCGGAAGCTTACTAGCGGGAGGCACAGATACGCAGTATTTT

v_gene: TRBV30
j_gene: TRBJ2-3
d_gene: .
abundance: .
CDR3aa: CAWSVFRGYGDTQYF
CDR3nt: TGTGCCTGGAGTGTATTCAGGGGCTATGGAGATACGCAGTATTTT

v_gene: TRBV5-8
j_gene: TRBJ2-5
d_gene: TRBD2
abundance: .
CDR3aa: CASRPGRIKSQETQYF
CDR3nt: TGTGCCAGCAGACCCGGGAGGATAAAATCCCAAGAGACCCAGTACTTC

v_gene: TRBV18
j_gene: TRBJ2-1
d_gene: TRBD1
abundance: .
CDR3aa: CASSIEDRYNEQFF
CDR3nt: TGTGCCAGCTCAATTGAGGACAGGTACAATGAGCAGTTCTTC

v_gene: TRBV7-2
j_gene: TRBJ2-2
d_gene: .
abundance: .
CDR3aa: CASSLGQANTGELFF
CDR3nt: TGTGCCAGCAGCTTAGGACAAGCCAACACCGGGGAGCTGTTTTTT

v_gene: TRBV6-5
j_gene: TRBJ2-3
d_gene: .
abundance: .
CDR3aa: CASISFLTDTQYF
CDR3nt: TGTGCCAGCATATCCTTTCTAACAGATACGCAGTATTTT

v_gene: TRBV7-9
j_gene: TRBJ2-7
d_gene: TRBD2
abundance: .
CDR3aa: CASSRGVAYEQYF
CDR3nt: TGTGCCAGCAGCCGGGGGGTAGCCTACGAGCAGTACTTC

v_gene: TRBV6-5
j_gene: TRBJ1-1
d_gene: .
abundance: .
CDR3aa: CASTRQTPNTEAFF
CDR3nt: TGTGCCAGCACGAGACAGACACCCAACACTGAAGCTTTCTTT

v_gene: TRBV4-3
j_gene: TRBJ1-3
d_gene: TRBD1
abundance: .
CDR3aa: CASSQRQGESNTIYF
CDR3nt: TGCGCCAGCAGCCAGCGACAGGGGGAAAGTAACACCATATATTTT